These 26 T cell receptor beta chains came from one sample sequenced in a study of CD8+ T cells in alopecia areata. It was cDNA, reverse transcribed from extracted RNA, that served as the sequencing template. Libraries were prepared by immunoSEQ multiplex PCR; TCRdb keeps only in-frame clonotypes and omits some of them. The table records about 250,000 clones, under 80% of them present only once. The sequencing here drew on CD4+ T cells sorted from blood, taken at week 0. Receptors originate from a human donor with alopecia areata.

The V call is TRBV5-1, the J call TRBJ2-6; maybe TRBD2 (5 bases). Between the trimmed V and J ends, which lost 0 bases and 2 bases, there was a span of 6 bases. This CDR3 is 15 amino acids long. Germline V gene lookup returns CDR1 SGHRS and CDR2 YFSETQ. The DNA of the CDR3 is TGCGCCAGCAGCTTGGGAGGGACTGGGGCCAACGTCCTGACTTTC. As protein: CASSLGGTGANVLTF.

In this sample, this clone turned up a few times. Other DNA variants within this sample encode the same CDR3. The chain uses TRBV7-2 and TRBJ2-7; D not certain. CDR3 size: 11 residues. Germline V gives CDR1 SGHTA, CDR2 FQGNSA. Trimming stripped 5 bases from V and 3 bases from J, with 5 bases between. The chain's CDR3 is CASSPSYEQYF. The CDR3 DNA reads TGTGCCAGCAGCCCCAGCTACGAGCAGTACTTC.

The chain recombines TRBV4-1 with TRBJ2-5; no clear D gene. The CDR3 covers 14 residues. With 1 base removed from V and 5 bases from J, the gap between germline ends came to 11 bases. Germline V gives CDR1 MGHRA, CDR2 YSYEKL. CDR3 protein: CASSQGWGSETQYF. The CDR3 nucleotides are TGCGCCAGCAGCCAAGGATGGGGTTCGGAGACCCAGTACTTC.

The chain uses TRBV5-1 and TRBJ1-6; 9 bases map to TRBD1. CDR3 length: 14 residues. Germline V gives CDR1 SGHRS, CDR2 YFSETQ. V lost 4 bases and J lost 9; bases outside the gene matches: 5. CDR3 in amino acids: CASSDRTGVSPLHF. The CDR3 nucleotides read TGCGCCAGCAGCGACAGGACAGGGGTTTCACCCCTCCACTTT.

The gene calls are TRBV5-4 and TRBJ2-2, with D uncertain. V lost 1 base, J lost 10 bases, and 11 bases lay in between. CDR1 is SGHNT and CDR2 is YYREEE in the germline V gene (reference sequence). CDR3 length equals 13 residues. The CDR3 DNA reads as TGTGCCAGCAGCTTGAGCCCCACCCCGGAGCTGTTTTTT. This sequence encodes CASSLSPTPELFF. The full variable domain, with the rest looked up from reference TRBV5-4 and TRBJ2-2, is ETGVTQSPTHLIKTRGQQVTLRCSSQSGHNTVSWYQQALGQGPQFIFQYYREEENGRGNFPPRFSGLQFPNYSSELNVNALELDDSALYLCASSLSPTPELFFGEGSRLTVL.

This clone was detected only a few times. The chain links TRBV19 to TRBJ1-2, with TRBD1 matching over 10 bases. The ends lost 6 bases at V and 0 bases at J; junction bases unmatched: 13. The CDR3 is made up of 18 amino acids. Per the germline V gene, CDR1 is LNHDA and CDR2 is SQIVND (reference sequence). The CDR3 sequence: CASSPARQGAMANYGYTF. CDR3 nucleotides: TGTGCCAGTAGCCCCGCCCGACAGGGGGCCATGGCTAACTATGGCTACACCTTC.

This clone was counted between two and nine times. The CDR3 protein is CSVGEGAGEQPQHF. The CDR3 DNA reads as TGCAGCGTGGGAGAGGGGGCTGGGGAACAGCCCCAGCATTTT. V usage is TRBV29-1 and J usage is TRBJ1-5; 7 bases align to TRBD1. The V segment lost 6 bases and the J segment 7 bases; nucleotides outside the gene matches: 12. Per the germline V gene, CDR1 is SQVTM and CDR2 is ANQGSEA. This CDR3 region has 14 residues. Supplemented by reference TRBV29-1 and TRBJ1-5, the full variable domain reads SAVISQKPSRDICQRGTSLTIQCQVDSQVTMMFWYRQQPGQSLTLIATANQGSEATYESGFVIDKFPISRPNLTFSTLTVSNMSPEDSSIYLCSVGEGAGEQPQHFGDGTRLSIL.

V usage is TRBV11-3 and J usage is TRBJ2-3; 11 bases map to TRBD1. CDR3 length equals 15 residues. V lost 4 bases to trimming and J lost 5 bases; unmatched junction nucleotides: 5. The germline CDR1 and CDR2 sequences are SGHNT and YENEEA. This CDR3 reads CASSSGQGAGDTQYF. The CDR3 nucleotides read TGTGCCAGCAGCTCAGGACAGGGGGCTGGAGATACGCAGTATTTT.

The V and J genes are TRBV2 and TRBJ1-2; no reliable D call. CDR3 length equals 10 residues. Trimming stripped 3 bases from V and 7 bases from J, with 3 bases between. CDR1 is SNHLY, CDR2 FYNNEI, per germline. The CDR3 DNA sequence: TGTGCCAGCAGTGACAGTGGCTACACCTTC. Its translation is CASSDSGYTF.

The chain combines TRBV30 with TRBJ2-5; D gene ambiguous. The V gene lost 2 bases and the J gene lost 4 bases, with 11 bases spanning the gap. Germline V CDR1 and CDR2: GTSNPN, SVGIG (reference sequence). This CDR3 comprises 13 residues. The CDR3 here is CAWSRQSRETQYF. CDR3 coding DNA: TGTGCCTGGAGTCGGCAGAGCCGAGAGACCCAGTACTTC. Full variable domain (rest looked up from reference TRBV30 and TRBJ2-5): SQTIHQWPATLVQPVGSPLSLECTVEGTSNPNLYWYRQAAGRGLQLLFYSVGIGQISSEVPQNLSASRPQDRQFILSSKKLLLSDSGFYLCAWSRQSRETQYFGPGTRLLVL.

The chain uses TRBV30 and TRBJ1-6; the match to TRBD1 covers 7 bases. The CDR3 has 15 residues. Looked up from germline, CDR1 is GTSNPN and CDR2 is SVGIG (reference sequence). V lost 5 bases and J lost 3; bases outside the gene matches: 7. The CDR3: CAWPNGTDYNSPLHF. CDR3 sequence (DNA): TGTGCCTGGCCGAACGGGACAGACTATAATTCACCCCTCCACTTT.

To note about this clone: The junction shows a germline mismatch at one end, possibly a read error. The chain recombines TRBV25-1 with TRBJ2-7, with unresolved D. Germline lookup yields CDR1 MGHDK and CDR2 SYGVNS. The CDR3 is 15 residues long. The CDR3 sequence is CASSGGSNPSYEQYF. As DNA, the CDR3 is TGTGCCAGCAGTGGGGGAAGCAATCCCTCCTACGAGCAGTATTTC.

The chain employs TRBV6-6 and TRBJ2-3; D not certain. This CDR3 spans 15 amino acids. Germline V gene data show CDR1 as MNHNY and CDR2 as SVGAGI (reference sequence). Trimming removed 0 bases at V and 1 base at J, with 8 bases between. CDR3 sequence reads: CASSYSRQGTDTQYF. The CDR3 coding sequence is TGTGCCAGCAGTTACTCACGGCAGGGCACAGATACGCAGTATTTT.

The V call is TRBV11-2, the J call TRBJ2-5; D is unresolved. CDR3 size: 11 residues. V was cut by 3 bases and J by 4 bases, with 3 bases left in between. Germline V gene sequence: CDR1 SGHAT, CDR2 FQNNGV. This chain's CDR3 is CASSFTETQYF. The CDR3 coding sequence is TGTGCCAGCAGCTTTACAGAGACCCAGTACTTC.

The chain joins TRBV10-1 to TRBJ2-7, with TRBD1 matching over 7 bases. Germline trimming cut 6 bases from V and 9 bases from J; bases unmatched to any gene: 11. Per the germline V gene, CDR1 is WNHNN and CDR2 is SYGVQD (reference sequence). The CDR3 totals 13 residues. The CDR3 here is CASRNPDRVAQYF. The CDR3 DNA reads as TGCGCCAGCAGAAATCCAGACAGGGTGGCGCAGTACTTC.

The rearrangement links TRBV6-6 to TRBJ2-7, with a tentative D call TRBD2 (6 bases). CDR1 and CDR2 (germline): MNHNY, SVGAGI (reference sequence). The CDR3 sequence is 15 residues long. V lost 2 bases and J lost 4, with 15 bases in between. The CDR3: CASSYQIGGRYEQYF. The CDR3 nucleotides read TGTGCCAGCAGTTACCAAATCGGGGGTCGGTACGAGCAGTACTTC.

The chain uses TRBV19 and TRBJ2-2; D gene ambiguous. From germline, CDR1 is LNHDA and CDR2 SQIVND (reference sequence). The CDR3 spans 14 residues. Trimming pared 6 bases from V and 0 bases from J, leaving 8 bases between. CDR3 in amino acids: CASRSDPNTGELFF. CDR3 nucleotide sequence: TGTGCCAGTAGGTCGGACCCGAACACCGGGGAGCTGTTTTTT.

The chain is built from TRBV29-1 and TRBJ2-1; perhaps TRBD2 as D (6 bases). V lost 6 bases and J 3 bases, leaving 18 bases between the germline ends. The CDR3 has 15 amino acids. The V gene's germline CDR1 is SQVTM and CDR2 ANQGSEA. The CDR3 loop reads CSVAKGRDGYNEQFF. CDR3 DNA: TGCAGCGTCGCGAAGGGGCGGGACGGCTACAATGAGCAGTTCTTC.

The rearrangement uses TRBV30 and TRBJ2-7; a weak D match, TRBD1 (5 bases). The CDR3 length is 12 residues. Per germline, CDR1 GTSNPN and CDR2 SVGIG (reference sequence). Trimming took 4 bases from V and 2 from J, leaving 9 bases between them. The CDR3 spells CAWTTETYEQYF. CDR3 coding DNA: TGTGCCTGGACGACAGAGACCTACGAGCAGTACTTC.

This chain joins TRBV10-3 and TRBJ2-3; possibly TRBD1 for D (6 bases). With 5 bases removed from V and 0 bases from J, the gap between germline ends came to 9 bases. There are 14 residues in the CDR3. The V gene's germline CDR1 is ENHRY and CDR2 SYGVKD. DNA for the CDR3: TGTGCCATCAGTCCGGGACAAAGCACAGATACGCAGTATTTT. As protein: CAISPGQSTDTQYF.

The chain links TRBV30 to TRBJ2-7; possible D gene TRBD1, 6 bases. Germline V gives CDR1 GTSNPN, CDR2 SVGIG (reference sequence). V lost 2 bases, J lost 2 bases, and 10 bases lay in between. CDR3 size: 13 residues. The CDR3, as DNA: TGTGCCTGGAGTCCACGGACAGCCTACGAGCAGTACTTC. Protein sequence: CAWSPRTAYEQYF.

The V and J genes are TRBV30 and TRBJ1-6, with TRBD1 matching 7 bases. In germline, CDR1 is GTSNPN, CDR2 SVGIG (reference sequence). The CDR3 totals 14 residues. The V and J ends lost 1 base and 10 bases, in that order; junction bases with no gene match: 7. This CDR3 reads CAWSALTGKSPLHF. The CDR3 DNA sequence: TGTGCCTGGAGTGCCCTGACAGGGAAATCACCCCTCCACTTT.

This chain joins TRBV30 and TRBJ1-3; 9 nucleotides line up with TRBD1. V gave up 0 bases and J gave up 4 bases; unmatched junction bases: 1. There are 14 residues in the CDR3. CDR1 and CDR2 (germline): GTSNPN, SVGIG (reference sequence). CDR3 residues: CAWSVGTGGNTIYF. The CDR3, as DNA: TGTGCCTGGAGTGTGGGGACAGGGGGAAACACCATATATTTT.

This clone turned up a few times. This chain uses TRBV29-1 with TRBJ1-3, with D uncertain. The germline gives CDR1 SQVTM, CDR2 ANQGSEA. The germline V and J ends were trimmed by 8 bases and 3 bases, with 11 bases remaining between them. The CDR3 loop spans 12 amino acids. CDR3 amino acids: CSTRANGNTIYF. CDR3 nucleotides: TGCAGCACCCGAGCCAATGGAAACACCATATATTTT.

For this clone: Other DNA sequences from this sample encode an identical CDR3 as well. This chain connects TRBV5-1 to TRBJ1-4; perhaps TRBD1 as D (6 bases). Germline assignment: CDR1 SGHRS and CDR2 YFSETQ. The CDR3 is 14 amino acids. Trimming stripped 4 bases from V and 0 bases from J, with 7 bases between. The CDR3 sequence is CASSRTATNEKLFF. As DNA, the CDR3 is TGCGCCAGCAGCCGGACAGCAACTAATGAAAAACTGTTTTTT.

This clone occurred a few times. The J gene is TRBJ2-3, the V gene TRBV10-3, with 7 bases fitting TRBD2. The CDR3 sequence is 15 residues long. Trimming removed 5 bases from V and 0 bases from J; junction bases left unmatched: 5. Per germline, CDR1 ENHRY and CDR2 SYGVKD. This chain's CDR3 is CAISQSGASTDTQYF. The CDR3 DNA sequence: TGTGCCATCAGTCAGAGCGGGGCTAGCACAGATACGCAGTATTTT.